The present entry profiles one TCR delta chain with its context. It has no known antigen specificity. TCRdb pairs this DNA with a much larger clone's protein that differs at residue 16, likely a read error; the protein shown was translated from the DNA. Its CDR3 holds 19 amino acids, cysteine through phenylalanine. Just the 57-base CDR3 DNA is kept, in frame starting at base 1. The CDR1 and CDR2 encoded by the germline V gene are GEAIGNYY and EKD. This entry is derived from a study of γδ T cells in repeated Plasmodium falciparum infection (TCRdb year 2021). Broadly, across the study: In the natural-infection arm, Malian children exposed to intense seasonal malaria transmission were enrolled and compared against age and gender matched Australian children. Four controlled human malaria infections were administered to roughly five malaria-naive U.S. adults over roughly 580 days by bites from P. falciparum NF54-infected Anopheles stephensi mosquitoes. Samples were collected from controlled-infection subjects at baseline, immediately before selected infections, and 21 days after each infection. Malian gammadelta TCR repertoires were analysed cross-sectionally during no-transmission periods and longitudinally across acute febrile malaria episodes. Using both natural infection in Mali and controlled human malaria infection, the study looked at the way repeated Plasmodium falciparum infection shapes the human gammadelta T cell repertoire. Overall study outcomes, separate from this receptor: The controlled-infection cohort was small, limiting analysis of inter-individual variability in gammadelta T cell responses. In Vdelta2-negative, largely Vdelta1+, gammadelta TCR repertoires, repeated controlled infections appeared to drive waves of new clonotype selection. Vgamma9/Vdelta2+ TCR repertoires showed a highly stable polyclonal repertoire over time and infection, with many inter-individual overlapping TCRgamma sequences. Compared with the repertoires of Australian children, the Vdelta2-negative gammadelta TCR repertoires of Malian children appeared more clonally expanded, less diverse and less shared. The Malian cohort was drawn from a small rural village made up mostly of one ethnic group, which limits generalizability.

For bulk TCR repertoire analysis, Vgamma9/Vdelta2+ and Vdelta2-negative gammadelta T cell populations were flow-sorted out of peripheral blood mononuclear cells. Library preparation was by multiplex PCR. The listed sequencing device is Illumina MiSeq. Both TCR gamma (TRG) and TCR delta (TRD) chains were sequenced from each sorted gammadelta T cell sample. Concerning the study's data processing: Clonotype tree plots, accumulated frequency of the top 20 clonotypes, diversity index (DI) and D75 metrics were included in the repertoire analyses. TCRdb recomputed clones from the public reads with CATT; identical DNA rows were then combined. For this entry, the V and J calls and clone size follow TCRdb and not the study's own pipeline. Within this sample are roughly 90,000 delta-chain clones, with less than 1% of them counted one time only. The ten largest account for 9% to 10% of the sample.

The receptor was derived from a pool of human donors (malaria-infected and uninfected, not separated). The rearranged segments are TRDV2 and TRDJ3; the junction holds 8 bases that match TRDD3. TCRdb leaves out the J gene; it was filled in here by matching the DNA to germline. Material for sequencing was gamma-delta T cells from blood. The CDR3 protein: CACDTGGIRGSWDTRRMFF. The DNA reads as follows: TGTGCCTGTGACACCGGCGGGATACGGGGATCCTGGGACACCCGACGGATGTTTTTC.